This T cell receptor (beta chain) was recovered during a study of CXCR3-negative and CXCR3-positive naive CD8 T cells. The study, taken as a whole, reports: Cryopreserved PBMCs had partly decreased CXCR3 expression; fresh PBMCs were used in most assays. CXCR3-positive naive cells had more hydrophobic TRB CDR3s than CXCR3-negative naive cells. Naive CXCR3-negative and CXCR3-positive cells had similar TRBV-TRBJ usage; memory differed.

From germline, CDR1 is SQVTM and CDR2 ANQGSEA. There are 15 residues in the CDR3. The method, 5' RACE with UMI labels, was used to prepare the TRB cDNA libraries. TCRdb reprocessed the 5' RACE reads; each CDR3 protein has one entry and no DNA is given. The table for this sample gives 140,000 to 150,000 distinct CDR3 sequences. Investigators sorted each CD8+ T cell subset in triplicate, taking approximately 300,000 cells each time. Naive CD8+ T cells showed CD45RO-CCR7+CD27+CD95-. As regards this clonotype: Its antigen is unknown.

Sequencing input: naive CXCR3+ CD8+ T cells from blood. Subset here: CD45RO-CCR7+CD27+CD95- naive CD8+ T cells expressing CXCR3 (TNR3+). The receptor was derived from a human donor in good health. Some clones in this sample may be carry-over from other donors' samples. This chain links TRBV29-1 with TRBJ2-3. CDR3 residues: CSVEEDPDSADTQYF.